Detailed here is one TCR beta chain. The sample belongs to a study of blood T cell repertoires in COVID-19. The wider study: COVID-19 samples from acute and convalescent phases originated in the United States, Italy and Spain.

In the original analysis: Reference gene primer amplification gave nucleated cell count estimates. The assay was immunoSEQ multiplex PCR, and TCRdb's table has in-frame clones only and misses some. The V and J calls and clone size are taken from that table; D and trimming were inferred from the DNA. In the table there are some 130,000 clones, about nine tenths of which are singletons. The clonotype comes from a man aged 45 to 65 with acute or convalescent COVID-19. Sequenced material: peripheral blood.

CDR3 coding DNA: TGTGCCAGCAGCACCCGCCTACAGGGGATGGATTCACCCCTCCACTTT. It codes for CASSTRLQGMDSPLHF. This rearrangement joins TRBV5-4 to TRBJ1-6; 7 bases align to TRBD1. Germline V gene sequence: CDR1 SGHNT, CDR2 YYREEE (reference sequence). After removal of 4 bases from V and 8 bases from J, the junction contained 12 bases not matched to a gene. The CDR3 length is 16 residues.